Listed below are T cell receptor beta chains from one sample, sequenced in a study of cytomegalovirus exposure and HLA in healthy donors. Method: immunoSEQ multiplex PCR; TCRdb's copy keeps in-frame clones and lacks some. Its listing shows 140,000 to 150,000 clones. Material: PBMCs. The receptors shown here come from a woman aged 50 to 60 in good health and CMV-seronegative. Both conserved end residues are part of each CDR3. A D gene is named only where the DNA matches it firmly.

CDR3 | DNA | J | V | D
CASHLLTGPDEQFF | TGCGCCAGCCACCTCCTGACAGGGCCGGATGAGCAGTTCTTC | TRBJ2-1 | TRBV5-1 | TRBD1
CSYRTGGTYEQYF | TGCAGCTACCGGACAGGGGGGACCTACGAGCAGTACTTC | TRBJ2-7 | TRBV29-1 | TRBD1
CSVGQGGGNTIYF | TGCAGCGTGGGACAGGGAGGTGGAAACACCATATATTTT | TRBJ1-3 | TRBV29-1 | TRBD1
CASSLTTGSSYNSPLHF | TGTGCCAGCAGCTTAACCACAGGGAGCTCCTATAATTCACCCCTCCACTTT | TRBJ1-6 | TRBV5-6 | -
CASSIRTGGDTEAFF | TGTGCCAGCAGCATAAGGACGGGGGGAGACACTGAAGCTTTCTTT | TRBJ1-1 | TRBV7-9 | -
CASRTGGVNTEAFF | TGTGCCAGCAGAACGGGAGGGGTGAACACTGAAGCTTTCTTT | TRBJ1-1 | TRBV6-5 | -
CASRFSGRETQYF | TGTGCAAGTCGCTTTAGCGGGAGAGAGACCCAGTACTTC | TRBJ2-5 | TRBV12-2 | -
CASSLSGQGLNTEAFF | TGTGCCAGCAGTTTATCGGGACAGGGGTTGAACACTGAAGCTTTCTTT | TRBJ1-1 | TRBV27 | TRBD1
CASSLEGSGSYEQYF | TGTGCCAGCAGCTTAGAGGGCAGCGGGAGCTACGAGCAGTACTTC | TRBJ2-7 | TRBV13 | TRBD2
CASGDREVLEQYF | TGCGCCAGCGGGGACAGGGAAGTCCTCGAGCAGTACTTC | TRBJ2-7 | TRBV5-1 | TRBD1
CASSREQGRSTNEKLFF | TGTGCCAGCTCACGGGAACAGGGTCGTAGTACTAATGAAAAACTGTTTTTT | TRBJ1-4 | TRBV18 | -
CAWSVHESRYGYTF | TGTGCCTGGAGTGTACACGAGTCGAGGTATGGCTACACCTTC | TRBJ1-2 | TRBV30 | -
CSAMDRGIDTGELFF | TGCAGCGCCATGGACAGGGGGATAGACACCGGGGAGCTGTTTTTT | TRBJ2-2 | TRBV29-1 | TRBD1
CASTPGGGHYRASEQYF | TGTGCCAGCACTCCAGGCGGCGGACATTATCGGGCCTCCGAGCAGTACTTC | TRBJ2-7 | TRBV9 | -
CASSLGAGGSYNEQFF | TGTGCCAGCAGCCTCGGAGCGGGGGGGTCCTACAATGAGCAGTTCTTC | TRBJ2-1 | TRBV7-2 | TRBD2
CASSGGWIEQFF | TGCGCCAGCAGCGGGGGGTGGATTGAGCAGTTCTTC | TRBJ2-1 | TRBV5-1 | -
CASSLWTGTGRDEQYF | TGTGCCAGCAGTTTATGGACGGGGACAGGGCGAGACGAGCAGTACTTC | TRBJ2-7 | TRBV28 | TRBD1
CASSDGGARGYTF | TGTGCCAGCAGCGACGGGGGGGCGCGAGGCTACACCTTC | TRBJ1-2 | TRBV6-5 | -
CASSLVRDTEAFF | TGTGCCAGCAGTTTAGTGCGGGACACTGAAGCTTTCTTT | TRBJ1-1 | TRBV28 | -
CASSGNRGPYEQYF | TGCGCCAGCAGCGGGAACAGGGGGCCCTACGAGCAGTACTTC | TRBJ2-7 | TRBV5-1 | TRBD1
CASSPPSGANYGYTF | TGTGCCAGCAGCCCTCCCTCGGGGGCTAACTATGGCTACACCTTC | TRBJ1-2 | TRBV9 | -
CASSQGGRQGVDTQYF | TGTGCCAGCAGCCAAGGTGGGAGACAGGGTGTGGATACGCAGTATTTT | TRBJ2-3 | TRBV11-1 | TRBD1
CASSAHQGAGETQYF | TGTGCCAGCAGCGCCCATCAAGGGGCGGGGGAGACCCAGTACTTC | TRBJ2-5 | TRBV7-6 | -
CASSLVRQGARAEQYF | TGTGCCAGCAGCTTAGTGAGGCAGGGGGCGCGCGCCGAGCAGTACTTC | TRBJ2-7 | TRBV7-2 | TRBD1
CASSPPGLADNEQFF | TGTGCCAGCAGTCCCCCGGGACTAGCGGACAATGAGCAGTTCTTC | TRBJ2-1 | TRBV2 | TRBD2
CASSQDQLGGGDVNTQYF | TGTGCCAGCAGCCAAGATCAGCTCGGGGGAGGGGATGTAAATACGCAGTATTTT | TRBJ2-3 | TRBV4-2 | TRBD2
CASSISSDPPETQYF | TGTGCCAGTAGTATCTCTAGTGACCCGCCGGAGACCCAGTACTTC | TRBJ2-5 | TRBV19 | -
CASSGALNTEAFF | TGTGCCAGCAGCGGAGCCCTTAACACTGAAGCTTTCTTT | TRBJ1-1 | TRBV11-3 | -
CASSGNEQYF | TGTGCCAGCAGTGGTAACGAGCAGTACTTC | TRBJ2-7 | TRBV6-1 | -
CASSDVASGVRNEQFF | TGTGCCAGCAGTGATGTCGCCAGCGGGGTACGGAATGAGCAGTTCTTC | TRBJ2-1 | TRBV2 | TRBD2
CASSASGGSPLHF | TGTGCCAGCAGTGCCTCGGGGGGTTCACCCCTCCACTTT | TRBJ1-6 | TRBV6-4 | -
CASSTLGQGDNGAQYF | TGTGCCAGCAGTACCCTCGGACAGGGGGATAATGGGGCCCAGTACTTC | TRBJ2-5 | TRBV28 | TRBD1
CSASRVYEQYF | TGCAGTGCTTCAAGAGTCTACGAGCAGTACTTC | TRBJ2-7 | TRBV20-1 | -